This T cell receptor beta chain was sequenced for a study of shared clonotypes between healthy human individuals. At the level of the study: Each donor contributed plates that comprised three CD4 naive, three CD4 memory, two CD8 naive and one CD8 memory. General observations from the study: The sampled material consisted only of blood, and tissue repertoires are likely to differ. Non-shared clonotypes were found to have lower generation probabilities than the clonotypes that were shared by all four of the sorted-subset donors.

On this clone itself: Its antigen is unidentified.

V lost 3 bases, J lost 0 bases, and 17 bases lay in between. Germline V gives CDR1 MDHEN, CDR2 SYDVKM. The CDR3 loop spans 18 amino acids. At a deep level, the assay was run. Some clones are missing from TCRdb's copy, which holds only in-frame ones; the method was immunoSEQ multiplex PCR. The sample gives roughly 2.6 million clones, 85% to 95% of which show up once; roughly 0.14% is in the top ten. The sequence was obtained from a man between 18 and 35 years old in good health. V is TRBV28 and J is TRBJ1-4, with no clear D. Sequenced input: naive CD4+ T cells sorted from blood. Subset in this sample: CD45RA+ positively selected. As DNA, the CDR3 is TGTGCCAGCAGTTTTGCCCTCTCCCCCCGGGCAACTAATGAAAAACTGTTTTTT. Translating it yields CASSFALSPRATNEKLFF.